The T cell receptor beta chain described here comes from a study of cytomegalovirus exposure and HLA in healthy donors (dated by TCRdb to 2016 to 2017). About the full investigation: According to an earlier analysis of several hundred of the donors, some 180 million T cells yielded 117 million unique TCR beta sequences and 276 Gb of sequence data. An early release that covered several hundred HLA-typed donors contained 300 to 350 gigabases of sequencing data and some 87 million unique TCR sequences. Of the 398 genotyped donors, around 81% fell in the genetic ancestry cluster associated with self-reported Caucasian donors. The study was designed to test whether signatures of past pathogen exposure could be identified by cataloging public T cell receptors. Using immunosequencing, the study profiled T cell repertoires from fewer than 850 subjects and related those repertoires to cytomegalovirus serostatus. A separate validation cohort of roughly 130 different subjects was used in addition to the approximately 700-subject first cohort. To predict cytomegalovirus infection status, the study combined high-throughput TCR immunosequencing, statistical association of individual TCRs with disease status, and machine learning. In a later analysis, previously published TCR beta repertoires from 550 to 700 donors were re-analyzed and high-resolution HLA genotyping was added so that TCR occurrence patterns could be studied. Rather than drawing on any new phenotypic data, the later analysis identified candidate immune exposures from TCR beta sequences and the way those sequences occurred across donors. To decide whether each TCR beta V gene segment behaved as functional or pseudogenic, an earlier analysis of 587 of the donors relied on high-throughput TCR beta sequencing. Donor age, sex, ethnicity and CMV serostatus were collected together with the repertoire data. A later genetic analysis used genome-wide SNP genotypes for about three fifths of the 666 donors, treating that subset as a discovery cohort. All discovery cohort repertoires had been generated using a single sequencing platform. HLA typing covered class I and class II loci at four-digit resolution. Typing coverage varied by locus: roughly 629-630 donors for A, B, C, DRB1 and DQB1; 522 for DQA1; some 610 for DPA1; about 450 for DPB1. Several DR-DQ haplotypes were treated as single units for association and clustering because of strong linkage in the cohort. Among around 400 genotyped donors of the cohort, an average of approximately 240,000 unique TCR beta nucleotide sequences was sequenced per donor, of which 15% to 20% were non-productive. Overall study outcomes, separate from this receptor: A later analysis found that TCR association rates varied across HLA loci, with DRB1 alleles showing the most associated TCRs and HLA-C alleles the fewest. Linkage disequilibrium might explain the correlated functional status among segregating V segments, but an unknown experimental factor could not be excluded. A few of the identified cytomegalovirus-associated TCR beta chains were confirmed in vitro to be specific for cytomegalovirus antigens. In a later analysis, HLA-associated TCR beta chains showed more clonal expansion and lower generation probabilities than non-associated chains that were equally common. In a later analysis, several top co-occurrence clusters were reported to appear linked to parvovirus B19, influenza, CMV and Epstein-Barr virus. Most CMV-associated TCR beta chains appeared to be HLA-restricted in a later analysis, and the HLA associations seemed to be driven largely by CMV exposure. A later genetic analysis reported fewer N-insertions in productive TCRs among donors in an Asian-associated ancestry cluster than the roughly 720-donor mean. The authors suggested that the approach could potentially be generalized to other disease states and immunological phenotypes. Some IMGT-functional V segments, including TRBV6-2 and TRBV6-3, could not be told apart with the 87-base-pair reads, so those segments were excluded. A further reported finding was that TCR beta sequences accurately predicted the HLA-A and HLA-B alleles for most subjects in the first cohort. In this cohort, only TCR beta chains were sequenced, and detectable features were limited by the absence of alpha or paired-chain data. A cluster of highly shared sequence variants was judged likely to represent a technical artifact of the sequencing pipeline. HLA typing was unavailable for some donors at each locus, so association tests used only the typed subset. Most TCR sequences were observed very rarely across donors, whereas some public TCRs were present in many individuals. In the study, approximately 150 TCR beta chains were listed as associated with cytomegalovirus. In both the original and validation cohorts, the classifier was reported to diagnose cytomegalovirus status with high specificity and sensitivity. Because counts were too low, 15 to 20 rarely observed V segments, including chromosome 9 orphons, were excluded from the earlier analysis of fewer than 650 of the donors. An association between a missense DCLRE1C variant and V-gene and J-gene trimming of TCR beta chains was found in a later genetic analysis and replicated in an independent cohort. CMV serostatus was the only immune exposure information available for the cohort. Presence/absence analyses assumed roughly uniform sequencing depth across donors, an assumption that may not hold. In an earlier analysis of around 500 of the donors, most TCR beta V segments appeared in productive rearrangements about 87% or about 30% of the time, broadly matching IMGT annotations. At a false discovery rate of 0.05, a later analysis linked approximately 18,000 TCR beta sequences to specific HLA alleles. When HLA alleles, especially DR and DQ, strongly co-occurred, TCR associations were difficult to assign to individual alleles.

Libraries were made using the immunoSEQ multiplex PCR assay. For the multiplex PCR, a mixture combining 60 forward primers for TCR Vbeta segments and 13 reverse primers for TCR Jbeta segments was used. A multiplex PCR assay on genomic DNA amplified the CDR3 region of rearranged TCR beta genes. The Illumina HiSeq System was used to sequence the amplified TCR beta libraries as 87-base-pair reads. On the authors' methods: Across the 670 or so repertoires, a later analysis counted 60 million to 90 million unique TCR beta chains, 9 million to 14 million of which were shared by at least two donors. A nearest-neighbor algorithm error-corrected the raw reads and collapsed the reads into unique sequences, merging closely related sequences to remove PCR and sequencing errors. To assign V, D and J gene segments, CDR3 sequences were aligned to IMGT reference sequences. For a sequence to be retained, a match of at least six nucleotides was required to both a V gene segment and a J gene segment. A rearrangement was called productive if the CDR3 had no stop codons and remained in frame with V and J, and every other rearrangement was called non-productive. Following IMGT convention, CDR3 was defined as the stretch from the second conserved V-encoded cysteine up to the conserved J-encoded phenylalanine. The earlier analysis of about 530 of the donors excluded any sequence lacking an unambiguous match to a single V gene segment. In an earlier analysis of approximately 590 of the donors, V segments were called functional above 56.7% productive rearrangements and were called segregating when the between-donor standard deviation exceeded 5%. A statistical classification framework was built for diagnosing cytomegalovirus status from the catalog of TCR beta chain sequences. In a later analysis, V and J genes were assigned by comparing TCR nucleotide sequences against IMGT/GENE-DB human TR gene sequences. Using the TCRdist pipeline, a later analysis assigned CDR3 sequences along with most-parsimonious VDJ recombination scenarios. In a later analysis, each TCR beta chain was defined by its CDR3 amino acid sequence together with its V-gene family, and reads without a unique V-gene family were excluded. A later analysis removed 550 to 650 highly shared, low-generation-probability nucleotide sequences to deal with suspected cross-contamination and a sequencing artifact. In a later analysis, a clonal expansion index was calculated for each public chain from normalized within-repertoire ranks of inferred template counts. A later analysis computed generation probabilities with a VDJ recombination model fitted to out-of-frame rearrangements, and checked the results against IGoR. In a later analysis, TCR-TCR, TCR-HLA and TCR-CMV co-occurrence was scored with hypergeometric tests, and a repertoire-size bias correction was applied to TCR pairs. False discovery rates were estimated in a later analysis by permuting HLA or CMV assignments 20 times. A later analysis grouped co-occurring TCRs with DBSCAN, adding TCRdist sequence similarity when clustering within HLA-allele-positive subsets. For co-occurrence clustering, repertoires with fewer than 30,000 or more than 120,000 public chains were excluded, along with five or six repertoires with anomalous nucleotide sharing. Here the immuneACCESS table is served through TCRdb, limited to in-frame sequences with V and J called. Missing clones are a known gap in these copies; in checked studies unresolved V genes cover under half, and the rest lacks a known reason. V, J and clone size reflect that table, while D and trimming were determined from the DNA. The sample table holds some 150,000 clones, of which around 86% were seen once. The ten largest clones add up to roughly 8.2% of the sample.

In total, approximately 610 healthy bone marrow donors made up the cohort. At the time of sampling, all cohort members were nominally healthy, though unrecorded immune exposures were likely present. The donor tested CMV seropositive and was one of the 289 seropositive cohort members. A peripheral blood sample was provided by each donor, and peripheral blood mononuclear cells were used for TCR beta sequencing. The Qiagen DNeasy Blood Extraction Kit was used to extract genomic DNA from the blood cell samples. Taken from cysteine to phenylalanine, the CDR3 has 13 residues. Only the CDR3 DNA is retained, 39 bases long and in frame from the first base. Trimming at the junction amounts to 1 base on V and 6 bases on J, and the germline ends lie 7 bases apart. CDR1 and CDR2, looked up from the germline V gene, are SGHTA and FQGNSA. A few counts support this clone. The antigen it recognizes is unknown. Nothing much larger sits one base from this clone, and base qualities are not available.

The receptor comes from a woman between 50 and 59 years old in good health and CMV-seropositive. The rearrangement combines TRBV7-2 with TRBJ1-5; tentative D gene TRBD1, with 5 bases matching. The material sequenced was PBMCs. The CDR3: CASSLGRGQPQHF. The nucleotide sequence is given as TGTGCCAGCAGCTTAGGGAGGGGTCAGCCCCAGCATTTT. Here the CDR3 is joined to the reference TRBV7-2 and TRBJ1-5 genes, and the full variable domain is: GAGVSQSPSNKVTEKGKDVELRCDPISGHTALYWYRQSLGQGLEFLIYFQGNSAPDKSGLPSDRFSAERTGGSVSTLTIQRTQQEDSAVYLCASSLGRGQPQHFGDGTRLSIL.